Listed here is a single T cell receptor beta chain. Antigen specificity is unknown. PCR used 60 Vbeta primers and 13 Jbeta primers. Profiling relied on immunoSEQ multiplex PCR, and the TCRdb table lists in-frame clones only, not all of them. The sample includes around 160,000 clones, around 72% of them seen just once. This entry comes from a study of cytomegalovirus exposure and HLA in healthy donors. Findings of the study overall: Follow-up analysis later connected one missense variant in DCLRE1C with trimming of TCR beta V- and J-genes. Analyzed later, association rates of TCRs varied across HLA loci, with DRB1 most and HLA-C fewest. Among the most significant clusters, several appeared linked to common viral pathogens in a later analysis. Reportedly, cytomegalovirus status was diagnosed with high sensitivity and specificity.

CDR3 length: 16 residues. The V gene end was trimmed by 4 bases and the J gene end by 4 bases; junction bases not matched to a gene: 6. CDR1 is KGHSH, CDR2 LQKENI, per germline. Specimen: PBMCs. The V and J genes are TRBV18 and TRBJ2-3; 12 bases are shared with TRBD2. The receptor was derived from a man aged 45-65 years in good health and CMV-seronegative. In DNA form, the CDR3 reads TGTGCCAGCTCACTAGGACTAGCGGGGACCGCAGATACGCAGTATTTT. Amino acid sequence: CASSLGLAGTADTQYF. Full variable domain (outside the CDR3, taken from reference TRBV18 and TRBJ2-3): NAGVMQNPRHLVRRRGQEARLRCSPMKGHSHVYWYRQLPEEGLKFMVYLQKENIIDESGMPKERFSAEFPKEGPSILRIQQVVRGDSAAYFCASSLGLAGTADTQYFGPGTRLTVL.